This T cell receptor (beta chain) is from a study of blood T cell repertoires in COVID-19. TCRdb keeps only in-frame clones here, not all; method: immunoSEQ multiplex PCR. The data show approximately 100,000 clones, roughly 79% seen once. There are 16 residues in the CDR3. Germline-derived CDR1 and CDR2 are SGHDN and FVKESK. V lost 2 bases and J 0 bases, leaving 11 bases between the germline ends. Sequencing was carried out using peripheral blood. V and J are TRBV14 and TRBJ1-3; TRBD1 is a possible D gene (5 bases). This receptor was identified in a human donor in a cohort sampled during active COVID-19. CDR3 coding DNA: TGTGCCAGCAGCCAATCAGCAGGGATCTCTGGAAACACCATATATTTT. Translated, it gives CASSQSAGISGNTIYF.